A selection of T cell receptor beta chains follows, all from one sample in a study of vaccination and CD4 T cells after COVID-19. For these receptors, no antigen is known. MiXCR was run by TCRdb on the PCR reads, yielding one entry per CDR3 protein. The data show 20,000 to 30,000 distinct CDR3 sequences, roughly 40% seen once. This specimen consisted of CD4+ T cells from blood, cultured in vitro, obtained about 7 months after SARS-CoV-2 vaccination. The source is a human donor who had recovered from COVID-19. Each CDR3 is given with its conserved first and last residue. The D gene is left open where the match is weak. Not all rows give a size; the values are once, few, many and, for expanded clones, a class.

abundance: .
len: 16
j_gene: TRBJ2-3
d_gene: .
v_gene: TRBV5-5
CDR3nt: TGTGCCAGCAGCTTGGTCCCGGGACACTTCACAGATACGCAGTATTTT
CDR3aa: CASSLVPGHFTDTQYF

abundance: .
len: 16
j_gene: TRBJ2-1
d_gene: TRBD2
v_gene: TRBV10-3
CDR3nt: TGTGCCATCAGTGAGGGGACTAGCGGGAGGATCAATGAGCAGTTCTTC
CDR3aa: CAISEGTSGRINEQFF

abundance: .
len: 13
j_gene: TRBJ1-1
d_gene: .
v_gene: TRBV7-3
CDR3nt: TGTGCCAGCAGCTTGGGGGGTCCCACTGAAGCTTTCTTT
CDR3aa: CASSLGGPTEAFF

abundance: .
len: 18
j_gene: TRBJ1-1
d_gene: .
v_gene: TRBV21-1
CDR3nt: TGTGCCAGCAGCAAAGCCCCGGACAGGGGGCGTTTGAACACTGAAGCTTTCTTT
CDR3aa: CASSKAPDRGRLNTEAFF

abundance: .
len: 16
j_gene: TRBJ2-7
d_gene: .
v_gene: TRBV7-6
CDR3nt: TGTGCCAGCAGTCCACCAAATCAGAGATCTACCTACGAGCAGTACTTC
CDR3aa: CASSPPNQRSTYEQYF

abundance: few
len: 13
j_gene: TRBJ2-1
d_gene: TRBD1
v_gene: TRBV20-1
CDR3nt: TGCAGTGTCATGGACAGGCGCTACAATGAGCAGTTCTTC
CDR3aa: CSVMDRRYNEQFF

abundance: .
len: 13
j_gene: TRBJ2-7
d_gene: .
v_gene: TRBV10-3
CDR3nt: TGTGCCATCAGTGTGGAGAATGCCTACGAGCAGTACTTC
CDR3aa: CAISVENAYEQYF

abundance: .
len: 15
j_gene: TRBJ2-3
d_gene: TRBD2
v_gene: TRBV10-3
CDR3nt: TGTGCCATCAGTGGCGGGACTAGCGACACAGATACGCAGTATTTT
CDR3aa: CAISGGTSDTDTQYF

abundance: .
len: 12
j_gene: TRBJ2-5
d_gene: .
v_gene: TRBV7-9
CDR3nt: TGTGCCAGCAGCTCTAGGGGGGGGGACCAGTACTTC
CDR3aa: CASSSRGGDQYF

abundance: .
len: 13
j_gene: TRBJ2-1
d_gene: .
v_gene: TRBV6-2/TRBV6-3
CDR3nt: TGTGCCAGCAGTTACATTGGATTGCATGAGCAGTTCTTC
CDR3aa: CASSYIGLHEQFF

abundance: .
len: 15
j_gene: TRBJ2-7
d_gene: TRBD2
v_gene: TRBV6-4
CDR3nt: TGTGCCAGCAGACGAAGGACTAGCGGGAGTTACGAGCAGTACTTC
CDR3aa: CASRRRTSGSYEQYF

abundance: .
len: 15
j_gene: TRBJ1-6
d_gene: TRBD1
v_gene: TRBV6-1
CDR3nt: TGTGCCAGCAGCGTGGGACAGGGAGAGGGTTCACCCCTCCACTTT
CDR3aa: CASSVGQGEGSPLHF

abundance: few
len: 14
j_gene: TRBJ2-7
d_gene: TRBD2
v_gene: TRBV20-1
CDR3nt: TGCAGTGCTAGAAGGCCTAGCGGGAGCTACGAGCAGTACTTC
CDR3aa: CSARRPSGSYEQYF

abundance: .
len: 15
j_gene: TRBJ1-5
d_gene: .
v_gene: TRBV2
CDR3nt: TGTGCCAGCAGGCCAGGACAGTCTTCTCGTCGGCCCCAGCATTTT
CDR3aa: CASRPGQSSRRPQHF

abundance: .
len: 14
j_gene: TRBJ1-1
d_gene: .
v_gene: TRBV6-2/TRBV6-3
CDR3nt: TGTGCCAGCAGTAAACTGCCAAGGGGGACTGAAGCTTTCTTT
CDR3aa: CASSKLPRGTEAFF